The 26 T cell receptor beta chains reported below all come from one sample, sequenced in a study of T cells in Graves' hyperthyroidism and ophthalmopathy. TCR beta CDR3 regions were amplified from RNA transcripts. When the TCR CDR3 underwent first-round RT-PCR, the HTBI primer set was used. TCRdb passed the multiplex PCR reads through MiXCR, listing each CDR3 protein once. The sample has hundreds of thousands of distinct CDR3 sequences; around 15% are singletons. Sequencing was carried out using blood. These receptors all stem from a woman between 45 and 65 years old with Graves' ophthalmopathy.

The chain carries TRBV3-1 and TRBJ2-3; weak D call: TRBD1 (6 bases). Trimming left V 0 bases short and J 6 bases short, with 10 bases between. Germline V gene lookup returns CDR1 LGHDT and CDR2 YNNKEL (reference sequence). This CDR3 comprises 14 residues. CDR3 protein: CASSQDTGPDTQYF. In DNA form, the CDR3 reads TGTGCCAGCAGCCAAGATACAGGGCCTGATACGCAGTATTTT.

This clonotype turned up a few times. The J gene is TRBJ1-1, the V gene TRBV7-3; no reliable D call. Germline V gene lookup returns CDR1 SGHTA and CDR2 FQGTGA. The V and J ends lost 5 bases and 0 bases respectively, with 10 bases between them. CDR3 length: 14 amino acids. The CDR3 sequence is CASSPSHMNTEAFF. The DNA for the CDR3 is TGTGCCAGCAGCCCGAGCCACATGAACACTGAAGCTTTCTTT.

The chain links TRBV5-1 to TRBJ2-1; no clear D gene. Trimming took off 0 bases at V and 4 bases at J, with 11 bases between the two ends. Germline lookup yields CDR1 SGHRS and CDR2 YFSETQ. The CDR3 loop spans 15 amino acids. CDR3 coding DNA: TGCGCCAGCAGCTTGGGATCGGCCACATACAATGAGCAGTTCTTC. As protein: CASSLGSATYNEQFF. The complete variable domain, with remaining parts taken from reference TRBV5-1 and TRBJ2-1, reads KAGVTQTPRYLIKTRGQQVTLSCSPISGHRSVSWYQQTPGQGLQFLFEYFSETQRNKGNFPGRFSGRQFSNSRSEMNVSTLELGDSALYLCASSLGSATYNEQFFGPGTRLTVL.

A few counts support this clonotype. Given a much more abundant clone one base away, this may be a read error. This CDR3 is CASMRTGNTEAFF. CDR3 sequence (DNA): TGTGCCAGCATGCGGACGGGGAACACTGAAGCTTTCTTT. The chain is built from TRBV14 and TRBJ1-1; D is unresolved. The CDR3 is 13 amino acids. Germline CDR1 and CDR2: SGHDN and FVKESK. V lost 7 bases to trimming and J lost 1 base, with 10 bases between them.

This clonotype was recorded at least ten times. J is TRBJ1-2 and V is TRBV7-2; D is perhaps TRBD1 (5 bases). Germline assignment: CDR1 SGHTA and CDR2 FQGNSA. The CDR3 has 14 amino acids. The V end lost 1 base, the J end lost 1 base, and 7 bases lay between the germline ends. Written as DNA, the CDR3 is TGTGCCAGCAGCTTAGGACAGTATAACTATGGCTACACCTTC. Its translation is CASSLGQYNYGYTF.

In its sample, this clonotype was seen many times. The rearrangement joins TRBV20-1 to TRBJ1-2, with D unclear. The CDR3 extends over 14 amino acids. Germline-derived CDR1 and CDR2 are DFQATT and SNEGSKA (reference sequence). Trimming took off 6 bases at V and 0 bases at J, with 14 bases between the two ends. This chain's CDR3 is CSATMEFSNYGYTF. For the CDR3, the DNA is TGCAGTGCCACCATGGAGTTCTCTAACTATGGCTACACCTTC.

Details on this clonotype: Compared with germline, one end of the junction differs, possibly owing to a read error. The rearrangement links TRBV28 to TRBJ1-1; 7 bases match TRBD1. Looked up from germline, CDR1 is MDHEN and CDR2 is SYDVKM. The CDR3 runs 15 residues. As DNA, the CDR3 is TGTGCCAGCAGCCCCACGGGACAGACGAACACTGGAGCTTTCTTT. It encodes CASSPTGQTNTGAFF.

This clonotype was recorded at least ten times. V and J are TRBV18 and TRBJ2-3, with 10 bases that match TRBD2. Per the germline V gene, CDR1 is KGHSH and CDR2 is LQKENI. After removal of 3 bases from V and 6 bases from J, the junction contained 6 bases not matched to a gene. The CDR3 is 15 residues long. CDR3 loop: CASSPPTSGLDTQYF. The CDR3 DNA reads TGTGCCAGCTCACCCCCGACTAGCGGGCTGGATACGCAGTATTTT.

The table lists this clonotype with many counts. Mismatch with germline at one junction end may stem from a read error. This chain connects TRBV7-7 to TRBJ2-2; 10 bases agree with TRBD2. This CDR3 has 16 residues. Germline V CDR1 and CDR2: SSHAT, FNYEAQ (reference sequence). For the CDR3, the DNA is TGTGCTAGCAGCTTAGGGCTAGCGGGAGCCACCGGGGAGCTGTTTTTT. Translated, it gives CASSLGLAGATGELFF.

The CDR3 spells CASSFRTSGYYNEQFF. DNA of the CDR3: TGTGCCAGCAGTTTCCGGACTAGCGGCTATTACAATGAGCAGTTCTTC. This chain joins TRBV6-2 or TRBV6-3 and TRBJ2-1; 10 positions agree with TRBD2. V shed 4 bases, J shed 4 bases, and the junction held 7 bases outside the gene matches. CDR1 MNHEY and CDR2 SVGEGT come from the germline V gene. The CDR3 contains 16 residues.

This clonotype has a count of ten or more. The rearrangement links TRBV19 to TRBJ1-1; no clear D gene. V gave up 4 bases and J gave up 0 bases, with 9 bases separating them. The CDR3 loop spans 14 amino acids. CDR1 and CDR2 (germline): LNHDA, SQIVND (reference sequence). In DNA, the CDR3 is TGTGCCAGTAGTAAAGGAGGAATGAACACTGAAGCTTTCTTT. Residues: CASSKGGMNTEAFF.

This clonotype was counted many times. The V gene is TRBV13, the J gene TRBJ1-1; D uncertain. This CDR3 contains 13 residues. The germline CDR1 and CDR2 sequences are PRHDT and FYEKMQ (reference sequence). V was clipped by 3 bases and J by 7 bases, with 12 bases between them. The CDR3, as DNA: TGTGCCAGCAGCTTCAAAGGGCAGCTTGAAGCTTTCTTT. Protein: CASSFKGQLEAFF.

This clonotype was picked up a small number of times. A read error may explain this, as a much larger clone is one base away. V usage is TRBV5-1 and J usage is TRBJ1-1; the D is unclear. Germline CDR1 is SGHRS and CDR2 is YFSETQ. The CDR3 extends over 13 amino acids. Deletions cut 5 bases from V and 3 bases from J, with 11 bases between. The chain's CDR3 is CASSTGMDTEAFF. CDR3 DNA: TGCGCCAGCAGTACGGGGATGGACACTGAAGCTTTCTTT.

In the case of this clonotype: A junction boundary mismatches the germline segment, possibly from a read error. The CDR3 protein is CVSSLDAQDPEAFF. As DNA, the CDR3 is TGTGTCAGCAGCTTAGATGCACAGGACCCTGAAGCTTTCTTT. V and J are TRBV7-8 and TRBJ1-1; D may be TRBD1 (5 bases). CDR3 length: 14 residues. The germline gives CDR1 SGHVS, CDR2 FQNEAQ.

This clonotype was seen at least ten times. The gene calls are TRBV7-2 and TRBJ1-2; TRBD1 matches 8 bases. The CDR3 contains 17 residues. Germline values: CDR1 SGHTA, CDR2 FQGNSA. V lost 4 bases to trimming and J lost 5 bases; unmatched junction nucleotides: 15. The CDR3 region is CASSSQALPGTGYGYTF. For the CDR3, the DNA is TGTGCCAGCAGCTCCCAAGCCCTTCCCGGGACAGGTTATGGCTACACCTTC.

In its sample, this clonotype was seen many times. The DNA for the CDR3 is TGTGCCAGCAGTTTTCTGGGCCACCAAGAGACCCAGTACTTC. Translated: CASSFLGHQETQYF. The gene calls are TRBV12-3 or TRBV12-4 and TRBJ2-5; D is undetermined. The V and J ends lost 3 bases and 0 bases respectively, with 8 bases between them. CDR3 length equals 14 residues.

This clonotype has only one observation. A much bigger clone sits one base away, suggesting this may be a read error. The rearrangement links TRBV28 to TRBJ2-7; 9 positions agree with TRBD1. The germline gives CDR1 MDHEN, CDR2 SYDVKM. This CDR3 region has 14 residues. V gave up 7 bases and J gave up 8 bases; unmatched junction bases: 12. The CDR3 protein is CASTQIPGQGQQYF. The CDR3 DNA reads TGTGCCAGCACCCAAATCCCGGGACAGGGCCAGCAGTACTTC.

This clonotype was seen a few times. The chain carries TRBV20-1 and TRBJ2-3; 11 positions agree with TRBD2. There are 12 residues in the CDR3. V was pared by 3 bases and J by 14 bases, with 7 bases of the junction left unmatched. Germline values: CDR1 DFQATT, CDR2 SNEGSKA (reference sequence). The CDR3 protein is CSASTDTSGRYF. CDR3 nucleotide sequence: TGCAGTGCTAGTACCGACACTAGCGGGAGGTATTTT.

The chain carries TRBV28 and TRBJ1-2; D possibly corresponds to TRBD1 (5 bases). The CDR3 runs to 13 residues. Per germline, CDR1 MDHEN and CDR2 SYDVKM. Trimming stripped 7 bases from V and 0 bases from J, with 9 bases between. The CDR3 is CASIGASNYGYTF. DNA for the CDR3: TGTGCCAGCATAGGGGCGTCTAACTATGGCTACACCTTC.

V gene TRBV6-1 combines with J gene TRBJ1-5; D is uncertain. Germline CDR1 MNHNS, CDR2 SASEGT. CDR3 length: 11 amino acids. Trimming pared 6 bases from V and 11 bases from J, leaving 11 bases between. As DNA, the CDR3 is TGTGCCAGCAGGGTTTCTCTGGCCCAGCATTTT. Encoded protein: CASRVSLAQHF.

This clonotype has a count of ten or more. One end of the junction is discordant with germline, which a read error may explain. The chain uses TRBV4-3 and TRBJ2-1; 11 positions match TRBD2. Germline V gene lookup returns CDR1 LGHNA and CDR2 YSLEER. CDR3 length equals 16 residues. As DNA, the CDR3 is TGTGCCAGCAGCCAAGAGGGACTAGCGGCATACAATGAGCAGTTCTTC. Translating gives CASSQEGLAAYNEQFF.

This clonotype was counted at least ten times. The rearrangement links TRBV7-3 to TRBJ2-1, with D possibly being TRBD2 (6 bases). Germline-derived CDR1 and CDR2 are SGHTA and FQGTGA. Trimming removed 5 bases from V and 7 bases from J, with 12 bases in between. This CDR3 is built from 13 residues. CDR3 DNA sequence: TGTGCCAGCAGCCGGGGGAGTGGTAATGAGCAGTTCTTC. This encodes CASSRGSGNEQFF. Together with reference TRBV7-3 and TRBJ2-1, the CDR3 gives the full variable domain: GAGVSQTPSNKVTEKGKYVELRCDPISGHTALYWYRQSLGQGPEFLIYFQGTGAADDSGLPNDRFFAVRPEGSVSTLKIQRTERGDSAVYLCASSRGSGNEQFFGPGTRLTVL.

At least ten counts were recorded for this clonotype. V usage is TRBV11-1 and J usage is TRBJ2-7, with unresolved D. Deletions cut 3 bases from V and 5 bases from J, with 11 bases between. Germline CDR1 is SGHAT and CDR2 is FQDESV (reference sequence). The CDR3 runs to 13 residues. CDR3 in amino acids: CASSFRGFHEQYF. The CDR3 nucleotides are TGTGCCAGCAGCTTCAGAGGATTCCACGAGCAGTACTTC.

At least ten counts were recorded for this clonotype. The V gene is TRBV12-3 or TRBV12-4, the J gene TRBJ1-3; no firm D call. There are 14 residues in the CDR3. The V gene lost 7 bases and the J gene lost 4 bases, with 14 bases spanning the gap. CDR3 nucleotide sequence: TGTGCCAGCACCACTCACGGGGAAGGAAACACCATATATTTT. This translates into CASTTHGEGNTIYF.

This clonotype was seen at least ten times. The V call is TRBV7-8, the J call TRBJ2-3; TRBD1 agrees at 8 bases. Germline values: CDR1 SGHVS, CDR2 FQNEAQ. V gave up 2 bases and J gave up 6 bases; unmatched junction bases: 16. The CDR3 contains 18 residues. Written as DNA, the CDR3 is TGTGCCAGCAGCTTACGATCCGCACAGGGGGGCGGGTGGGATACGCAGTATTTT. Protein sequence: CASSLRSAQGGGWDTQYF.

In this sample, this clonotype turned up a few times. DNA for the CDR3: TGTGCCACCAGCAGCGGGACTAGCGGGAGGCCTGGAGTCAATGAGCAGTTCTTC. Translated, it gives CATSSGTSGRPGVNEQFF. V is TRBV15 and J is TRBJ2-1; 15 bases fit TRBD2. This CDR3 spans 18 amino acids. The V segment lost 3 bases and the J segment 6 bases; nucleotides outside the gene matches: 9. Looked up from germline, CDR1 is LNHNV and CDR2 is YYDKDF (reference sequence). Complete variable domain (other parts from reference TRBV15 and TRBJ2-1): DAMVIQNPRYQVTQFGKPVTLSCSQTLNHNVMYWYQQKSSQAPKLLFHYYDKDFNNEADTPDNFQSRRPNTSFCFLDIRSPGLGDTAMYLCATSSGTSGRPGVNEQFFGPGTRLTVL.